Listed here are 30 T cell receptor beta chains from one sample, sequenced in a study of cytomegalovirus exposure and HLA in healthy donors. The PCR had 60 Vbeta and 13 Jbeta primers. The data were produced by immunoSEQ multiplex PCR, yet TCRdb's version contains in-frame clones alone and is incomplete. This sample yields 150,000 to 160,000 clones, of which about 74% are seen a single time; over 3% belongs to the top ten. The sample comprised PBMCs. The receptor source for this set is a woman aged 40 to 50 in good health and CMV-seronegative.

This clone was seen once. This sequence joins TRBV11-2 and TRBJ2-5; possibly TRBD2 for D (7 bases). The CDR3 contains 18 residues. Germline V lookup: CDR1 SGHAT, CDR2 FQNNGV. Between the trimmed V and J ends, which lost 5 bases and 1 base, there was a span of 23 bases. The CDR3 nucleotides are TGTGCCAGCAGCCCGAAGGGTCGCGGGGGCAAATCCCAAGAGACCCAGTACTTC. It codes for CASSPKGRGGKSQETQYF.

The chain couples TRBV29-1 to TRBJ1-2, with 8 nucleotides matching TRBD1. J was trimmed by 8 bases and V by 6 bases; bases with no gene match: 8. The CDR3 length is 12 residues. Germline assignment: CDR1 SQVTM and CDR2 ANQGSEA. As DNA, the CDR3 is TGCAGCGTCGGACAGGGCCAACGGGGCTACACCTTC. Translated: CSVGQGQRGYTF.

This chain joins TRBV13 and TRBJ2-7, with a tentative D call TRBD2 (6 bases). The CDR3 consists of 16 residues. V was clipped by 3 bases and J by 0 bases, with 15 bases between them. Germline CDR1 PRHDT, CDR2 FYEKMQ (reference sequence). The CDR3 DNA reads TGTGCCAGCAGCTTCACCGGGACTGCAAGCTCCTACGAGCAGTACTTC. It specifies CASSFTGTASSYEQYF.

This clone was picked up one time. This chain links TRBV19 with TRBJ2-3, with TRBD2 matching over 7 bases. V shed 4 bases and J 2 bases; nucleotides not matched to a gene: 3. This CDR3 has 14 amino acids. The germline gives CDR1 LNHDA, CDR2 SQIVND (reference sequence). This CDR3 reads CASSNLADTDTQYF. CDR3 sequence (DNA): TGTGCCAGTAGTAACCTAGCGGACACAGATACGCAGTATTTT.

V gene TRBV29-1 combines with J gene TRBJ2-2; TRBD2 is a possible D gene (5 bases). The CDR3 covers 14 residues. Germline-derived CDR1 and CDR2 are SQVTM and ANQGSEA. V was clipped by 4 bases and J by 6 bases, with 15 bases between them. CDR3 residues: CSVGTLDLAGELFF. In DNA form, the CDR3 reads TGCAGCGTTGGAACACTAGATCTTGCCGGGGAGCTGTTTTTT.

The gene calls are TRBV4-2 and TRBJ2-1; 7 positions match TRBD2. The CDR3 contains 17 residues. J gave up 9 bases and V 0 bases, and 14 bases lay outside the gene matches. Germline V CDR1 and CDR2: LGHNA, YNFKEQ. CDR3 coding DNA: TGTGCCAGCAGCCAAGATACGACAGTTGGGTGGGGGGGTGAGCAGTTCTTC. Its translation is CASSQDTTVGWGGEQFF.

For this clone: Germline is not matched at one junction end, which may reflect a read error. The rearrangement joins TRBV2 to TRBJ2-7, with 13 bases that match TRBD2. CDR3 length equals 13 residues. CDR1 and CDR2 from the germline V gene are SNHLY and FYNNEI. The CDR3 sequence: CASSDATSGREDF. CDR3 DNA: TGTGCCAGCAGTGATGCAACTAGCGGGAGGGAGGACTTC.

The chain combines TRBV5-5 with TRBJ1-1; no clear D. The V gene lost 10 bases and the J gene lost 4 bases, with 14 bases spanning the gap. The CDR3 is 12 amino acids. Germline V gene lookup returns CDR1 SGHKS and CDR2 YYEKEE (reference sequence). DNA for the CDR3: TGTGCCTCATCCCTATGGAGCACTGAAGCTTTCTTT. Translating it yields CASSLWSTEAFF.

The chain employs TRBV7-2 and TRBJ2-2; TRBD1 aligns across 7 bases. CDR3 length: 14 amino acids. With 4 bases clipped from V and 7 bases from J, the junction kept 6 bases outside the gene matches. The germline V gene encodes CDR1 SGHTA and CDR2 FQGNSA. In DNA form, the CDR3 reads TGTGCCAGCAGCTGGGACAGCGTGATCGGGGAGCTGTTTTTT. Its protein product is CASSWDSVIGELFF. The whole variable domain, filled in from reference TRBV7-2 and TRBJ2-2, reads GAGVSQSPSNKVTEKGKDVELRCDPISGHTALYWYRQSLGQGLEFLIYFQGNSAPDKSGLPSDRFSAERTGGSVSTLTIQRTQQEDSAVYLCASSWDSVIGELFFGEGSRLTVL.

This chain joins TRBV13 and TRBJ1-1, with 7 bases that match TRBD1. With 3 bases clipped from V and 1 base from J, the junction kept 8 bases outside the gene matches. CDR3 length: 16 residues. Germline V gives CDR1 PRHDT, CDR2 FYEKMQ (reference sequence). CDR3 coding DNA: TGTGCCAGCAGCTTCGGAACCGGGACAGCGAACACTGAAGCTTTCTTT. Translated: CASSFGTGTANTEAFF.

This clone was seen a handful of times. V usage is TRBV10-3 and J usage is TRBJ2-4, with 9 positions matching TRBD1. The CDR3 contains 17 residues. Germline trimming cut 10 bases from V and 1 base from J; bases unmatched to any gene: 14. Germline V gene sequence: CDR1 ENHRY, CDR2 SYGVKD. The CDR3 here is CATRDREGPLAKNIQYF. The DNA for the CDR3 is TGTGCCACGAGGGACAGGGAGGGACCGTTGGCCAAAAACATTCAGTACTTC.

The V gene is TRBV5-1, the J gene TRBJ1-2; D not certain. Germline V gene data show CDR1 as SGHRS and CDR2 as YFSETQ. The CDR3 runs to 13 residues. The ends were cut back, 4 bases at V and 0 bases at J, with 7 bases in the middle. As DNA, the CDR3 is TGCGCCAGCAGCCAAACGGCTAACTATGGCTACACCTTC. Translation gives CASSQTANYGYTF.

The J gene is TRBJ2-7, the V gene TRBV7-8; a weak D match, TRBD2 (6 bases). From germline, CDR1 is SGHVS and CDR2 FQNEAQ. V shed 5 bases and J shed 6 bases, with 8 bases lying between them. This CDR3 has 11 amino acids. The CDR3 spells CASSAGGEQYF. CDR3 DNA: TGTGCCAGCAGCGCCGGGGGCGAGCAGTACTTC.

The chain employs TRBV2 and TRBJ2-7; TRBD1 matches at 8 bases. The germline gives CDR1 SNHLY, CDR2 FYNNEI. With 5 bases clipped from V and 6 bases from J, the junction kept 3 bases outside the gene matches. The CDR3 sequence is 12 residues long. CDR3 sequence: CASSPTGGEQYF. In DNA, the CDR3 is TGTGCCAGCAGTCCTACAGGGGGCGAGCAGTACTTC.

This clone was seen a few times. The chain links TRBV27 to TRBJ2-3; maybe TRBD1 (6 bases). The length of the CDR3 is 15 residues. CDR1 is MNHEY, CDR2 SMNVEV, per germline (reference sequence). V gave up 0 bases and J gave up 3 bases, with 10 bases separating them. The CDR3 bases are TGTGCCAGCAGTTTATCAGGGGGTCGGACAGATACGCAGTATTTT. Its translation: CASSLSGGRTDTQYF.

The J gene is TRBJ1-5, the V gene TRBV23-1; 7 bases match TRBD1. TRBV23-1 is sorted into the ORF group, with uncertain function. The V and J ends lost 1 base and 1 base, in that order; junction bases with no gene match: 7. The CDR3 sequence is 17 residues long. This CDR3 is CASSQWGDSESNQPQHF. As DNA, the CDR3 is TGCGCCAGCAGTCAATGGGGGGACAGTGAAAGCAATCAGCCCCAGCATTTT.

This clone was counted a single time. The CDR3 loop reads CASTITGGNEQFF. The DNA for the CDR3 is TGTGCCAGTACCATCACAGGTGGCAATGAGCAGTTCTTC. The chain joins TRBV19 to TRBJ2-1; perhaps TRBD1 as D (5 bases). The CDR3 sequence is 13 residues long. CDR1 LNHDA and CDR2 SQIVND come from the germline V gene (reference sequence). V lost 7 bases to trimming and J lost 6 bases, with 13 bases between them.

This chain connects TRBV7-9 to TRBJ2-1, with D unclear. Trimming cost V 3 bases and J 6 bases, with 9 bases left between them. Germline lookup yields CDR1 SEHNR and CDR2 FQNEAQ (reference sequence). There are 13 residues in the CDR3. The CDR3 DNA sequence: TGTGCCAGCAGCTTCTCCGGTGGCAATGAGCAGTTCTTC. Residues: CASSFSGGNEQFF. Supplemented by reference TRBV7-9 and TRBJ2-1, the full variable domain reads DTGVSQNPRHKITKRGQNVTFRCDPISEHNRLYWYRQTLGQGPEFLTYFQNEAQLEKSRLLSDRFSAERPKGSFSTLEIQRTEQGDSAMYLCASSFSGGNEQFFGPGTRLTVL.

The chain combines TRBV19 with TRBJ1-5; 9 bases are a match to TRBD1. The V and J ends lost 5 bases and 3 bases, in that order; junction bases with no gene match: 5. Germline values: CDR1 LNHDA, CDR2 SQIVND (reference sequence). This CDR3 spans 15 amino acids. DNA of the CDR3: TGTGCCAGTAGTTCTGGGACAGGGCCCAATCAGCCCCAGCATTTT. Translation gives CASSSGTGPNQPQHF.

The chain has TRBV9 and TRBJ1-1; no definite D call. Germline assignment: CDR1 SGDLS and CDR2 YYNGEE. The CDR3 runs to 16 residues. The V end was cut by 3 bases, the J end by 1 base, with 16 bases between. The CDR3 sequence is CASSAKRRDRNTEAFF. In DNA form, the CDR3 reads TGTGCCAGCAGCGCCAAGAGACGGGATAGGAACACTGAAGCTTTCTTT.

V usage is TRBV11-3 and J usage is TRBJ1-1; a possible D gene is TRBD1 (5 bases). The V gene's germline CDR1 is SGHNT and CDR2 YENEEA. This CDR3 spans 16 amino acids. The germline V and J ends were trimmed by 5 bases and 0 bases, with 16 bases remaining between them. CDR3 amino acids: CASSPRGSTLNTEAFF. The CDR3 nucleotides read TGTGCCAGCAGCCCTAGGGGCTCAACGTTGAACACTGAAGCTTTCTTT. Drawing the rest from reference TRBV11-3 and TRBJ1-1, the complete variable domain is EAGVVQSPRYKIIEKKQPVAFWCNPISGHNTLYWYLQNLGQGPELLIRYENEEAVDDSQLPKDRFSAERLKGVDSTLKIQPAELGDSAVYLCASSPRGSTLNTEAFFGQGTRLTVV.

The chain uses TRBV21-1 and TRBJ1-6. TRBV21-1 is an annotated pseudogene. The CDR3 sequence is 17 residues long. This CDR3 reads CASSKGAGGPGNSPLHF. The CDR3 bases are TGTGCCAGCAGCAAGGGGGCGGGGGGCCCGGGGAATTCACCCCTCCACTTT.

This clone was seen a handful of times. The chain uses TRBV5-1 and TRBJ2-7, with a weak D call TRBD1 (5 bases). V was clipped by 0 bases and J by 6 bases, with 16 bases between them. The CDR3 is made up of 15 amino acids. The germline CDR1 and CDR2 sequences are SGHRS and YFSETQ. The CDR3 protein is CASSLEVGDRGEQYF. The CDR3 bases are TGCGCCAGCAGCTTGGAAGTTGGCGATAGGGGCGAGCAGTACTTC.

This chain links TRBV13 with TRBJ2-3; D gene uncertain. Between the trimmed V and J ends, which lost 1 base and 1 base, there was a span of 3 bases. Per germline, CDR1 PRHDT and CDR2 FYEKMQ (reference sequence). CDR3 size: 13 residues. CDR3 in DNA: TGTGCCAGCAGCTTAGCGGGCACAGATACGCAGTATTTT. Translation gives CASSLAGTDTQYF.

The chain employs TRBV5-5 and TRBJ1-1; D is possibly TRBD1 (5 bases). The CDR3 is 15 amino acids. Germline lookup yields CDR1 SGHKS and CDR2 YYEKEE (reference sequence). V lost 2 bases and J lost 6, with 17 bases in between. For the CDR3, the DNA is TGTGCCAGCAGCTTTCAGGGTTTTACTGGCGCTGAAGCTTTCTTT. Protein sequence: CASSFQGFTGAEAFF.

This chain joins TRBV2 and TRBJ1-1; the match to TRBD1 covers 8 bases. This CDR3 is built from 16 residues. Germline V gives CDR1 SNHLY, CDR2 FYNNEI. V gave up 6 bases and J gave up 0 bases; unmatched junction bases: 9. The CDR3 DNA reads as TGTGCCAGCAGGAGACAGGACAGGGACATGAACACTGAAGCTTTCTTT. It is translated as CASRRQDRDMNTEAFF. Using reference TRBV2 and TRBJ1-1 for the parts outside the CDR3, the full variable domain is EPEVTQTPSHQVTQMGQEVILRCVPISNHLYFYWYRQILGQKVEFLVSFYNNEISEKSEIFDDQFSVERPDGSNFTLKIRSTKLEDSAMYFCASRRQDRDMNTEAFFGQGTRLTVV.

The V and J genes are TRBV11-3 and TRBJ1-2, with a tentative D call TRBD1 (5 bases). The CDR3 runs to 13 residues. Trimming removed 4 bases from V and 5 bases from J, with 11 bases in between. Germline V gene lookup returns CDR1 SGHNT and CDR2 YENEEA. The DNA of the CDR3 is TGTGCCAGCAGCTCTCAAGACAGTTATGGCTACACCTTC. This encodes CASSSQDSYGYTF.

This clone is a singleton in its sample. The genes are TRBV14 and TRBJ2-5; perhaps TRBD1 as D (6 bases). This CDR3 has 15 amino acids. CDR1 and CDR2 (germline): SGHDN, FVKESK. V dropped 6 bases and J dropped 2 bases, with 16 bases sitting between them. The CDR3, as DNA: TGTGCCAGCAGACTCCGGGACAACCTACAAGAGACCCAGTACTTC. Residues: CASRLRDNLQETQYF.

The rearrangement joins TRBV10-3 to TRBJ2-2; a possible D gene is TRBD2 (5 bases). The CDR3 totals 15 residues. Germline V gene sequence: CDR1 ENHRY, CDR2 SYGVKD. Trimming shortened V by 2 bases and J by 1 base, and 8 bases separated the two germline ends. The CDR3 loop reads CAISEGEGNTGELFF. CDR3 in DNA: TGTGCCATCAGTGAGGGAGAGGGGAACACCGGGGAGCTGTTTTTT.

The chain uses TRBV29-1 and TRBJ2-3; 9 positions agree with TRBD1. J lost 4 bases, V lost 4 bases, and 0 bases had no gene match. Germline lookup yields CDR1 SQVTM and CDR2 ANQGSEA. This CDR3 region has 12 residues. The DNA of the CDR3 is TGCAGCGTTGGACAGGGGGCAGATACGCAGTATTTT. It is translated as CSVGQGADTQYF.